The 8 T cell receptor beta chains below all came from one sample that was sequenced in a study of T cell repertoires in cytomegalovirus infection. TCRdb recomputed calls from the reads with MiXCR, one row per CDR3 protein. Of hundreds of thousands of distinct CDR3 sequences in the sample, roughly 30% are singletons; the top ten hold roughly 13%. Sequencing was done on a sample of PBMCs. These receptors came from a human donor in good health (CMV status not recorded). Some clones in this sample may be carry-over from other donors' samples.

The CDR3 spells CASGLVLRLQPQHF. The CDR3 DNA reads as TGTGCTAGTGGTTTGGTACTCAGGCTTCAGCCCCAGCATTTT. The V call is TRBV12-5, the J call TRBJ1-5, with D hard to call. V lost 0 bases, J lost 6 bases, and 9 bases lay in between. Looked up from germline, CDR1 is LGHNT and CDR2 is FRNRAP. The CDR3 is made up of 14 amino acids. Looking up the rest from reference TRBV12-5 and TRBJ1-5 gives the full variable domain: DARVTQTPRHKVTEMGQEVTMRCQPILGHNTVFWYRQTMMQGLELLAYFRNRAPLDDSGMPKDRFSAEMPDATLATLKIQPSEPRDSAVYFCASGLVLRLQPQHFGDGTRLSIL.

This rearrangement joins TRBV10-3 to TRBJ2-7; 10 nucleotides agree with TRBD1. CDR3 length: 16 residues. CDR1 is ENHRY, CDR2 SYGVKD, per germline. Trimming cost V 0 bases and J 1 base; bases outside gene matches: 3. CDR3 region: CAISESGQGFSYEQYF. CDR3 nucleotide sequence: TGTGCCATCAGTGAGTCGGGACAGGGGTTTTCCTACGAGCAGTACTTC.

This clonotype occurred many times. The chain employs TRBV7-8 and TRBJ2-7; weak D call: TRBD2 (5 bases). Trimming stripped 5 bases from V and 0 bases from J, with 17 bases between. CDR3 length equals 16 residues. The germline V gene has CDR1 SGHVS and CDR2 FQNEAQ. This CDR3 reads CASSPAGRPDSYEQYF. CDR3 nucleotides: TGTGCCAGCAGCCCGGCGGGCCGGCCGGACTCCTACGAGCAGTACTTC.

This clonotype was detected a few times. CDR3 amino acids: CATLRTGTNTGELFF. The CDR3 coding sequence is TGTGCCACCCTTAGGACAGGCACGAACACCGGGGAGCTGTTTTTT. The chain is built from TRBV2 and TRBJ2-2, with TRBD1 matching over 7 bases. The CDR3 spans 15 residues. The V segment lost 10 bases and the J segment 0 bases; nucleotides outside the gene matches: 8. CDR1 is SNHLY and CDR2 is FYNNEI in the germline V gene.

The rearrangement links TRBV7-4 to TRBJ2-1; D may correspond to TRBD1 or TRBD2 (6 bases each). Germline V gene sequence: CDR1 SGHVT, CDR2 SQSDAQ. The CDR3 sequence is 13 residues long. Trimming shortened V by 7 bases and J by 9 bases, and 16 bases separated the two germline ends. The CDR3 DNA reads as TGTGCCAGCAACCTAGGAGGGGGACGTGAGCAGTTCTTC. Amino acid sequence: CASNLGGGREQFF. The complete variable domain, with remaining parts taken from reference TRBV7-4 and TRBJ2-1, reads GAGVSQSPRYKVAKRGRDVALRCDSISGHVTLYWYRQTLGQGSEVLTYSQSDAQRDKSGRPSGRFSAERPERSVSTLKIQRTEQGDSAVYLCASNLGGGREQFFGPGTRLTVL.

This clonotype occurred a few times. The rearrangement links TRBV12-3 or TRBV12-4 to TRBJ1-1; TRBD1 matches at 7 bases. This CDR3 spans 16 amino acids. The V segment lost 3 bases and the J segment 2 bases; nucleotides outside the gene matches: 9. The CDR3 DNA is TGTGCCAGCAGTTTTGGGGCAGGGGGAAGAAACACTGAAGCTTTCTTT. Residues: CASSFGAGGRNTEAFF.

This sequence joins TRBV3-1 and TRBJ2-7; 9 bases are shared with TRBD2. The germline V gene has CDR1 LGHDT and CDR2 YNNKEL (reference sequence). The length of the CDR3 is 18 residues. The J segment lost 0 bases and the V segment lost 0 bases, leaving 9 bases of the junction unmatched. CDR3 bases: TGTGCCAGCAGCCAAGATCGGAGCGGGGGGATTAGCTCCTACGAGCAGTACTTC. As protein: CASSQDRSGGISSYEQYF.

The chain is built from TRBV5-4 and TRBJ1-2, with 10 bases identical to TRBD1. The CDR3 runs 16 residues. V gave up 3 bases and J gave up 1 base; unmatched junction bases: 6. Per germline, CDR1 SGHNT and CDR2 YYREEE (reference sequence). Written as DNA, the CDR3 is TGTGCCAGCAGCTCCCACGGGACAGGGGATAACTATGGCTACACCTTC. Encoded protein: CASSSHGTGDNYGYTF. Variable domain in full (rest from reference TRBV5-4 and TRBJ1-2): ETGVTQSPTHLIKTRGQQVTLRCSSQSGHNTVSWYQQALGQGPQFIFQYYREEENGRGNFPPRFSGLQFPNYSSELNVNALELDDSALYLCASSSHGTGDNYGYTFGSGTRLTVV.